This entry features one T cell receptor beta chain sequence. The sample belongs to a study of T cell changes during pregnancy in multiple sclerosis. The method was immunoSEQ multiplex PCR; TCRdb's version includes in-frame clones alone and lacks a portion of them. In the table there are about 93,000 clones, 92% of which are singletons. The specimen comprised peripheral blood, sampled after pregnancy. The sequence was collected from a female donor with multiple sclerosis, enrolled in a pregnancy study.

This chain's CDR3 is CASSGRGRGHEKLFF. The CDR3 coding sequence is TGTGCCAGCAGCGGCCGCGGCAGGGGGCACGAAAAACTGTTTTTT. This sequence joins TRBV7-9 and TRBJ1-4; 8 nucleotides agree with TRBD1. The CDR3 length is 15 residues. From germline, CDR1 is SEHNR and CDR2 FQNEAQ (reference sequence). The V and J ends lost 5 bases and 8 bases, in that order; junction bases with no gene match: 10.